A single sample gave rise to the 30 T cell receptor beta chains below, sequenced in a study of somatic mutations in cytotoxic T cells in rheumatoid arthritis. Here immunoSEQ multiplex PCR was the method, and the copy in TCRdb shows in-frame clones only, minus some. Counted here are about 14,000 clones, 75% to 95% occurring once; the ten biggest clones make up more than 15%. Sequences were obtained from CD4+ T cells sorted from blood. The receptors were gathered from a man between 70 and 80 years old with rheumatoid arthritis.

This rearrangement joins TRBV6-5 to TRBJ2-1; 10 positions agree with TRBD2. This CDR3 spans 16 amino acids. Germline CDR1 and CDR2: MNHEY and SVGAGI. The junction had 6 bases not matched to a gene; V was cut back by 4 bases and J by 3 bases. The CDR3 here is CASSLSTSGVYNEQFF. The DNA for the CDR3 is TGTGCCAGCAGTTTAAGTACTAGCGGGGTCTACAATGAGCAGTTCTTC.

The rearrangement links TRBV10-2 to TRBJ2-7; 14 bases fit TRBD2. Germline CDR1 WSHSY, CDR2 SAAADI. The CDR3 loop spans 16 amino acids. V lost 0 bases to trimming and J lost 4 bases; unmatched junction nucleotides: 2. CDR3 protein: CASSESGTSGSYEQYF. As DNA, the CDR3 is TGCGCCAGCAGTGAGTCGGGGACTAGCGGGAGTTACGAGCAGTACTTC.

The chain's CDR3 is CASSAGTGGETQYF. CDR3 DNA: TGTGCCAGCAGCGCAGGGACAGGGGGAGAGACCCAGTACTTC. The V call is TRBV11-3, the J call TRBJ2-5; 11 bases align to TRBD1. The V gene's germline CDR1 is SGHNT and CDR2 YENEEA. This CDR3 is built from 14 residues. Germline trimming cut 5 bases from V and 4 bases from J; bases unmatched to any gene: 3.

The chain recombines TRBV19 with TRBJ1-1; weak D call: TRBD1 (6 bases). The CDR3 loop spans 12 amino acids. The V gene's germline CDR1 is LNHDA and CDR2 SQIVND (reference sequence). Trimming stripped 7 bases from V and 5 bases from J, with 11 bases between. The CDR3 protein is CASTTGWTEAFF. The CDR3 DNA reads TGTGCCAGTACGACAGGTTGGACTGAAGCTTTCTTT. Full variable domain (remainder filled in from reference TRBV19 and TRBJ1-1): DGGITQSPKYLFRKEGQNVTLSCEQNLNHDAMYWYRQDPGQGLRLIYYSQIVNDFQKGDIAEGYSVSREKKESFPLTVTSAQKNPTAFYLCASTTGWTEAFFGQGTRLTVV.

This chain connects TRBV2 to TRBJ1-2; D is undetermined. Trimming left V 2 bases short and J 5 bases short, with 9 bases between. The CDR3 is 13 residues long. Germline CDR1 reads SNHLY; CDR2 reads FYNNEI. The CDR3: CASSEMRLYGYTF. The CDR3 DNA reads TGTGCCAGCAGTGAAATGAGGCTATATGGCTACACCTTC.

The chain links TRBV28 to TRBJ2-4; D is unclear. Germline V gives CDR1 MDHEN, CDR2 SYDVKM. This CDR3 comprises 16 residues. Trimming removed 3 bases at V and 3 bases at J, with 15 bases between. Written as DNA, the CDR3 is TGTGCCAGCAGTTTGTCCTTAGCCGGAAGCAAAAACATTCAGTACTTC. This gives the protein CASSLSLAGSKNIQYF.

The chain uses TRBV4-2 and TRBJ2-7; 13 nucleotides align to TRBD2. The V gene's germline CDR1 is LGHNA and CDR2 YNFKEQ. V lost 4 bases and J lost 0; bases outside the gene matches: 0. CDR3 length: 15 residues. CDR3 residues: CASSRLAGGSYEQYF. In DNA form, the CDR3 reads TGTGCCAGCAGCCGACTAGCGGGGGGCTCCTACGAGCAGTACTTC.

V gene TRBV21-1 combines with J gene TRBJ2-2; TRBD2 is the table's D call, not checked against the DNA. TRBV21-1 is a pseudogene locus. The CDR3 totals 12 residues. Here the CDR3 DNA reads TGTGCCAGCAGCTACCGGTCATTGGAGCTGTTTTTT. It codes for CASSYRSLELFF.

This clone was recorded only once. The rearrangement links TRBV5-1 to TRBJ2-3, with TRBD2 matching over 13 bases. This CDR3 has 16 amino acids. The junction had 2 bases not matched to a gene; V was cut back by 4 bases and J by 0 bases. Per germline, CDR1 SGHRS and CDR2 YFSETQ. This CDR3 is CASSKGLAGSTDTQYF. The CDR3 region has the DNA TGCGCCAGCAGCAAGGGACTAGCGGGAAGCACAGATACGCAGTATTTT.

This chain connects TRBV5-6 to TRBJ2-6, with TRBD2 as a possible D gene (6 bases). V lost 4 bases and J 8 bases, leaving 10 bases between the germline ends. Germline values: CDR1 SGHDT, CDR2 YYEEEE. CDR3 size: 13 residues. The CDR3 DNA is TGTGCCAGCAGCAGGGAGGCTCCCAACGTCCTGACTTTC. This codes for CASSREAPNVLTF.

The table lists this clone with a few counts. This chain connects TRBV5-1 to TRBJ2-1; D is perhaps TRBD1 (5 bases). Germline lookup yields CDR1 SGHRS and CDR2 YFSETQ. This CDR3 contains 14 residues. Trimming shortened V by 4 bases and J by 5 bases, and 13 bases separated the two germline ends. Here the CDR3 DNA reads TGCGCCAGCAGCCCTCAGGGTTCGAACAATGAGCAGTTCTTC. It codes for CASSPQGSNNEQFF.

The CDR3 reads CASSQGARNTEAFF. The DNA for the CDR3 is TGTGCCAGCAGCCAGGGGGCGAGGAACACTGAAGCTTTCTTT. The gene calls are TRBV6-1 and TRBJ1-1; 8 nucleotides agree with TRBD1. J was trimmed by 1 base and V by 6 bases; bases with no gene match: 4. The length of the CDR3 is 14 residues. Germline CDR1 reads MNHNS; CDR2 reads SASEGT.

The chain joins TRBV14 to TRBJ2-3; D might be TRBD1 (5 bases). Trimming left V 1 base short and J 1 base short, with 9 bases between. The CDR3 loop spans 15 amino acids. CDR1 SGHDN and CDR2 FVKESK come from the germline V gene. CDR3 nucleotide sequence: TGTGCCAGCAGCCAAGTTCTAGGGGGCACAGATACGCAGTATTTT. It is translated as CASSQVLGGTDTQYF.

The rearrangement links TRBV10-3 to TRBJ2-7; 14 bases fit TRBD2. The germline V gene encodes CDR1 ENHRY and CDR2 SYGVKD. Trimming cost V 10 bases and J 5 bases; bases outside gene matches: 7. This CDR3 has 14 amino acids. The CDR3 DNA reads as TGTGCCACCTCGGGACTAGCGGGAGTGAACGAGCAGTACTTC. As protein: CATSGLAGVNEQYF.

The CDR3: CASSLPPSSYNEQFF. The CDR3 DNA is TGTGCCAGCAGCTTGCCACCGAGCTCCTACAATGAGCAGTTCTTC. V is TRBV5-4 and J is TRBJ2-1; D ambiguous. This CDR3 spans 15 amino acids. Per germline, CDR1 SGHNT and CDR2 YYREEE (reference sequence). The ends were cut back, 1 base at V and 0 bases at J, with 8 bases in the middle.

This chain links TRBV5-4 with TRBJ2-6; perhaps TRBD2 as D (6 bases). Germline V gives CDR1 SGHNT, CDR2 YYREEE (reference sequence). The CDR3 covers 19 residues. Trimming removed 6 bases from V and 0 bases from J, with 22 bases in between. CDR3 in DNA: TGTGCCAGCAACCCGCGGGGCCCCCGAGGGTACTCTGGGGCCAACGTCCTGACTTTC. Protein: CASNPRGPRGYSGANVLTF.

The chain employs TRBV19 and TRBJ2-3; 8 positions agree with TRBD1. The CDR3 has 17 amino acids. From germline, CDR1 is LNHDA and CDR2 SQIVND (reference sequence). Trimming at V came to 3 bases and at J to 6 bases, leaving 14 bases not matched to a gene. The CDR3 coding sequence is TGTGCCAGTAGTATGCCACAGGGGGTTGAGGATCTGGATACGCAGTATTTT. Protein product: CASSMPQGVEDLDTQYF.

This clone was observed a few times. The chain recombines TRBV9 with TRBJ1-4; 9 bases map to TRBD1. Germline loops: CDR1 SGDLS, CDR2 YYNGEE. The J segment lost 11 bases and the V segment lost 0 bases, leaving 5 bases of the junction unmatched. This CDR3 has 14 residues. In nucleotides, the CDR3 is TGTGCCAGCAGCGTAGGGACAGGGGAGTATAAACTGTTTTTT. Translated: CASSVGTGEYKLFF.

In its sample, this clone was seen a few times. The chain recombines TRBV27 with TRBJ1-1; TRBD1 agrees at 8 bases. After removal of 5 bases from V and 1 base from J, the junction contained 6 bases not matched to a gene. CDR3 size: 15 residues. CDR1 is MNHEY, CDR2 SMNVEV, per germline (reference sequence). In DNA, the CDR3 is TGTGCCAGCAGTCCCCGGACAGGGTCGAACACTGAAGCTTTCTTT. This sequence encodes CASSPRTGSNTEAFF.

This chain joins TRBV7-3 and TRBJ2-1; 10 nucleotides align to TRBD1. V gave up 5 bases and J gave up 9 bases; unmatched junction bases: 7. In germline, CDR1 is SGHTA, CDR2 FQGTGA. This CDR3 has 14 residues. CDR3 nucleotide sequence: TGTGCCAGCAGCACGGGACAGGGGACCGGTGAGCAGTTCTTC. Its translation is CASSTGQGTGEQFF.

The chain employs TRBV28 and TRBJ1-1; 8 bases fit TRBD1. The V and J ends lost 5 bases and 7 bases, in that order; junction bases with no gene match: 12. The CDR3 loop spans 15 amino acids. Germline V gene sequence: CDR1 MDHEN, CDR2 SYDVKM. CDR3 sequence reads: CASSPHRTGKVEAFF. The CDR3 coding sequence is TGTGCCAGCAGTCCTCACAGGACAGGGAAGGTTGAAGCTTTCTTT.

The CDR3 nucleotides are TGTGCCAGCAGTTACTCCTATAACACCGGGGAGCTGTTTTTT. Protein product: CASSYSYNTGELFF. This sequence joins TRBV6-5 and TRBJ2-2; D gene ambiguous. This CDR3 region has 14 residues. Germline CDR1 reads MNHEY; CDR2 reads SVGAGI. The V and J ends lost 0 bases and 2 bases respectively, with 4 bases between them.

The V gene is TRBV6-5, the J gene TRBJ2-7, with unresolved D. The CDR3 has 15 residues. V was cut by 6 bases and J by 1 base, with 16 bases left in between. Germline V CDR1 and CDR2: MNHEY, SVGAGI. CDR3 protein: CASRLTGSASYEQYF. Written as DNA, the CDR3 is TGTGCCAGCAGACTAACCGGGTCCGCTTCCTACGAGCAGTACTTC.

The V and J genes are TRBV7-6 and TRBJ1-2; D is perhaps TRBD1 (6 bases). The CDR3 totals 13 residues. V shed 5 bases and J shed 7 bases, with 14 bases lying between them. Germline V CDR1 and CDR2: SGHVS, FNYEAQ. CDR3 coding DNA: TGTGCCAGCAGCACCTACAGGGTTGGTGGCTACACCTTC. Translation: CASSTYRVGGYTF.

This sequence joins TRBV14 and TRBJ2-1; 12 nucleotides align to TRBD2. Per germline, CDR1 SGHDN and CDR2 FVKESK. The length of the CDR3 is 17 residues. Trimming cost V 4 bases and J 0 bases; bases outside gene matches: 4. CDR3: CASSPSTSGSSYNEQFF. The CDR3 nucleotides are TGTGCCAGCAGCCCCTCGACTAGCGGGAGCTCCTACAATGAGCAGTTCTTC.

This chain uses TRBV18 with TRBJ1-1, with a tentative D call TRBD1 (5 bases). The CDR3 has 16 amino acids. Per germline, CDR1 KGHSH and CDR2 LQKENI. The ends were cut back, 1 base at V and 2 bases at J, with 14 bases in the middle. CDR3 coding DNA: TGTGCCAGCTCACCACGGGCAGGGATAAGAAACACTGAAGCTTTCTTT. Its translation is CASSPRAGIRNTEAFF.

J is TRBJ2-1 and V is TRBV18; D uncertain. The CDR3 sequence is 13 residues long. Per the germline V gene, CDR1 is KGHSH and CDR2 is LQKENI. V shed 3 bases and J shed 7 bases, with 10 bases lying between them. The CDR3 DNA reads TGTGCCAGCTCACCCCCTAGTTTGAATGAGCAGTTCTTC. It translates to CASSPPSLNEQFF.

The chain has TRBV5-6 and TRBJ2-5; 8 bases match TRBD2. The tail of the sequence fits TRBJ2-7 better, so the J call may be wrong. Germline assignment: CDR1 SGHDT and CDR2 YYEEEE. The CDR3 runs to 18 residues. The CDR3 DNA reads as TGTGCCAGCACCCTAGGGGTAGCGGGGCGAATTTCCGACTACGAGCAGTACTTC. Protein sequence: CASTLGVAGRISDYEQYF.

The gene calls are TRBV30 and TRBJ2-5, with D hard to call. The CDR3 totals 12 residues. With 3 bases removed from V and 7 bases from J, the gap between germline ends came to 12 bases. Germline loops: CDR1 GTSNPN, CDR2 SVGIG (reference sequence). The CDR3 region has the DNA TGTGCCTGGAGCCGTGGCGCAGGGACCCAGTACTTC. It specifies CAWSRGAGTQYF.

The chain recombines TRBV5-4 with TRBJ2-7, with a weak D call TRBD1 (6 bases). The germline V gene encodes CDR1 SGHNT and CDR2 YYREEE (reference sequence). V dropped 2 bases and J dropped 5 bases, with 11 bases sitting between them. The CDR3 is made up of 13 amino acids. CDR3 region: CASSLQGFDEQYF. The DNA for the CDR3 is TGTGCCAGCAGCTTACAGGGTTTCGACGAGCAGTACTTC.